This T cell receptor (beta chain) came from a study of untreated major depressive disorder. The length of the CDR3 is 15 residues. Trimming took 4 bases from V and 7 from J, leaving 15 bases between them. Germline assignment: CDR1 SGHRS and CDR2 YFSETQ. The repertoire was sequenced with immunoSEQ multiplex PCR; TCRdb's copy has only in-frame clones and lacks some. Among 20,000 or so clones listed, about 84% were seen once. The V gene is TRBV5-1, the J gene TRBJ1-6; TRBD1 is a possible D gene (6 bases). The sequence came from a woman in her 30s in good health. Sequencing was carried out using CD4+ T cells from PBMCs. CDR3 residues: CASSPGRQANSPLHF. The CDR3, as DNA: TGCGCCAGCAGCCCGGGACGACAGGCCAATTCACCCCTCCACTTT.